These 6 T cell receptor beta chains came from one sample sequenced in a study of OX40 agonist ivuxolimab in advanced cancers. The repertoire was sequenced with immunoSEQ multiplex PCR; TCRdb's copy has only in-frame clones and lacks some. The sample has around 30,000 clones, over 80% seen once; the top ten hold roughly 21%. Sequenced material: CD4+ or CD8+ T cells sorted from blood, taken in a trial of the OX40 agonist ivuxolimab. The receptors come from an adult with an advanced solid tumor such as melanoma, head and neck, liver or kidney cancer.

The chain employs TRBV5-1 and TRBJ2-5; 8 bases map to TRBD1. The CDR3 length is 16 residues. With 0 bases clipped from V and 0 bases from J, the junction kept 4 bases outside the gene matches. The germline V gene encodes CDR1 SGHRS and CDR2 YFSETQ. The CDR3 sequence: CASSLGTGLYQETQYF. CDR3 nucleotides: TGCGCCAGCAGCTTGGGGACAGGGCTGTACCAAGAGACCCAGTACTTC.

CDR3 amino acids: CASTARAGQNYGYTF. The DNA for the CDR3 is TGTGCCAGCACCGCCCGAGCGGGACAGAACTATGGCTACACCTTC. V is TRBV6-6 and J is TRBJ1-2; the match to TRBD1 covers 7 bases. The CDR3 contains 15 residues. The junction had 10 bases not matched to a gene; V was cut back by 7 bases and J by 2 bases. CDR1 and CDR2 (germline): MNHNY, SVGAGI (reference sequence).

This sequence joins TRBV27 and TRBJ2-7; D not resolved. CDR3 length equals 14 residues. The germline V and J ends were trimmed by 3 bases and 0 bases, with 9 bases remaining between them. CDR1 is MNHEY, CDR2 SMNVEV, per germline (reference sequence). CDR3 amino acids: CASSFRVSSYEQYF. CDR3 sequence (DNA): TGTGCCAGCAGTTTTCGGGTCAGCTCCTACGAGCAGTACTTC.

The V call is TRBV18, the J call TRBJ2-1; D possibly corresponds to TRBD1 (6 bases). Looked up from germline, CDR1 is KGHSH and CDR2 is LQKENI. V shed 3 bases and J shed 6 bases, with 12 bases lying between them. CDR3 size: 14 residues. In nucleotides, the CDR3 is TGTGCCAGCTCACCTCTTGGACAGACCAATGAGCAGTTCTTC. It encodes CASSPLGQTNEQFF.

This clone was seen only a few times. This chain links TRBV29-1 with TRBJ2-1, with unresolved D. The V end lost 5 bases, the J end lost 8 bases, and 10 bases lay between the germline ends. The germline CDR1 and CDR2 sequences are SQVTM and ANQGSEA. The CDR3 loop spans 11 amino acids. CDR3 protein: CSVSRSDEQFF. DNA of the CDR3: TGCAGCGTTTCGAGGTCGGATGAGCAGTTCTTC.

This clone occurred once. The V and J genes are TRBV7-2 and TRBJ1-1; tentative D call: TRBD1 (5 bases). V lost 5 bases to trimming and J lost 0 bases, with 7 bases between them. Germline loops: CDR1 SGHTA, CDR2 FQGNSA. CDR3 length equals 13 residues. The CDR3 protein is CASSPTVNTEAFF. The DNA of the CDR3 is TGTGCCAGCAGCCCGACAGTGAACACTGAAGCTTTCTTT.